This T cell receptor beta chain is drawn from a study of control samples from healthy donors and cancer patients (TCRdb year 2020). Ends trimmed: V by 3 bases, J by 2 bases; bases unmatched to a gene: 7. The CDR3 numbers 16 residues from cysteine through phenylalanine. Left in the record is the CDR3 DNA by itself, 48 bases read in frame from the first base. Looking up the germline V gene yields CDR1 MDHEN and CDR2 SYDVKM. A word on this clone: Its antigen is currently not known. Base qualities are not at hand, and no much larger clone is one base apart.

The library was prepared using the immunoSEQ multiplex PCR assay. TCRdb took over this immuneACCESS table, retaining in-frame rearrangements with V and J assigned. Such tables are incomplete; in checked studies, under half of the missing clones stem from an unresolved V gene, and the remainder is unexplained. In this sample the table shows 390,000 or so clones, approximately 92% of which occur a single time. Around 6.4% of the sample comes from the top ten. The sequenced material came from PBMCs. The chain was built from TRBV28 and TRBJ2-3; 8 central bases correspond to TRBD1. The clonotype was recovered from a man in his forties with head and neck cancer. The CDR3 here reads CASSFRGQGLTDTQYF. The base sequence is TGTGCCAGCAGTTTCCGAGGACAGGGACTCACAGATACGCAGTATTTT.